The 17 T cell receptor beta chains in this list originate from one sample, sequenced in a study of T cell responses to AZD1222 COVID-19 vaccine. Sequencing used immunoSEQ multiplex PCR; TCRdb keeps in-frame clones, though not all of them. The sample lists 90,000 to 100,000 clones; 88% were seen once. Sequenced here: peripheral blood, sampled 28 days after the second AZD1222 dose. Source of these receptors: an adult who received the AZD1222 COVID-19 vaccine.

On this clone: Because the CDR3's place on the DNA is in doubt, the DNA is left out and the CDR3 is given as listed by TCRdb. The V call is TRBV21-1, the J call TRBJ1-1. TRBV21-1 is a known pseudogene. The CDR3 spans 13 amino acids, including both terminal residues. The CDR3 is CASSSGRDTEAFF.

The chain carries TRBV30 and TRBJ2-3, with D possibly being TRBD2 (5 bases). In germline, CDR1 is GTSNPN, CDR2 SVGIG (reference sequence). The V end lost 5 bases, the J end lost 6 bases, and 12 bases lay between the germline ends. The CDR3 has 12 amino acids. For the CDR3, the DNA is TGTGCCTGGGAGGACTCTGGGGATACGCAGTATTTT. It encodes CAWEDSGDTQYF.

V and J are TRBV5-1 and TRBJ1-1; D gene uncertain. This CDR3 is built from 12 residues. Per the germline V gene, CDR1 is SGHRS and CDR2 is YFSETQ. The V end was cut by 4 bases, the J end by 0 bases, with 4 bases between. CDR3 region: CASSRLNTEAFF. The CDR3 DNA is TGCGCCAGCAGCCGTTTGAACACTGAAGCTTTCTTT.

A single count supports this clone. This chain uses TRBV19 with TRBJ1-2, with D perhaps matching TRBD1 (5 bases). The CDR3 length is 16 residues. Germline CDR1 reads LNHDA; CDR2 reads SQIVND (reference sequence). Trimming took off 3 bases at V and 8 bases at J, with 22 bases between the two ends. The CDR3 DNA follows: TGTGCCAGTAGTATCAGTATTACAGACAGATCTTTCGGCTACACCTTC. Its translation is CASSISITDRSFGYTF.

V and J are TRBV4-1 and TRBJ1-3; the D is unclear. CDR1 is MGHRA and CDR2 is YSYEKL in the germline V gene. V was pared by 3 bases and J by 4 bases, with 16 bases between. The CDR3 is 16 amino acids. This chain's CDR3 is CASSQRVGPEGNTIYF. The CDR3 DNA reads as TGCGCCAGCAGCCAGAGGGTGGGCCCCGAAGGAAACACCATATATTTT.

The CDR3 sequence is CASSLVVTGSYGYTF. In nucleotides, the CDR3 is TGTGCCAGCAGTTTGGTAGTGACAGGGTCTTATGGCTACACCTTC. The chain couples TRBV28 to TRBJ1-2; the match to TRBD1 covers 7 bases. Trimming at V came to 3 bases and at J to 5 bases, leaving 9 bases not matched to a gene. The CDR3 has 15 residues. Germline values: CDR1 MDHEN, CDR2 SYDVKM.

J is TRBJ2-7 and V is TRBV30; no firm D call. The CDR3 has 13 residues. Germline V lookup: CDR1 GTSNPN, CDR2 SVGIG (reference sequence). Trimming took off 4 bases at V and 6 bases at J, with 16 bases between the two ends. The CDR3 region is CAWNPTPKSEQYF. CDR3 coding DNA: TGTGCCTGGAACCCGACACCAAAAAGCGAGCAGTACTTC.

The chain employs TRBV10-2 and TRBJ1-5; no firm D call. The CDR3 length is 13 residues. V gave up 0 bases and J gave up 6 bases, with 6 bases separating them. CDR1 is WSHSY and CDR2 is SAAADI in the germline V gene. CDR3 sequence reads: CASSESGGQPQHF. CDR3 nucleotide sequence: TGCGCCAGCAGTGAGTCGGGTGGTCAGCCCCAGCATTTT.

The chain joins TRBV10-2 to TRBJ2-7, with 9 bases aligning to TRBD1. The germline V gene encodes CDR1 WSHSY and CDR2 SAAADI. V gave up 6 bases and J gave up 5 bases; unmatched junction bases: 8. This CDR3 comprises 14 residues. CDR3 sequence reads: CASRGTGRGNEQYF. The CDR3 nucleotides are TGCGCCAGCAGAGGGACAGGGAGAGGGAACGAGCAGTACTTC.

This clone was seen just once. The rearrangement links TRBV5-1 to TRBJ1-2; 7 bases agree with TRBD1. The germline V gene has CDR1 SGHRS and CDR2 YFSETQ. The length of the CDR3 is 13 residues. V shed 0 bases, J shed 8 bases, and the junction held 4 bases outside the gene matches. The CDR3 sequence: CASSLGQGDGYTF. The DNA of the CDR3 is TGCGCCAGCAGCTTGGGGCAGGGGGACGGCTACACCTTC.

The chain recombines TRBV24-1 with TRBJ1-1, with D tentatively TRBD1 (6 bases). The V and J ends lost 3 bases and 7 bases respectively, with 11 bases between them. In germline, CDR1 is KGHDR, CDR2 SFDVKD. CDR3 length equals 13 residues. As DNA, the CDR3 is TGTGCCACCAGTGATGGGGGCCCGAATGAAGCTTTCTTT. As protein: CATSDGGPNEAFF.

In this sample, this clone turned up once. The V call is TRBV7-9, the J call TRBJ2-1; tentatively, D is TRBD2 (7 bases). Germline V gene lookup returns CDR1 SEHNR and CDR2 FQNEAQ (reference sequence). The V end was cut by 6 bases, the J end by 7 bases, with 19 bases between. The CDR3 totals 15 residues. The CDR3 region has the DNA TGTGCCAGCAGAGATAGGGGGGGCCCGGGGAATGAGCAGTTCTTC. Its protein is CASRDRGGPGNEQFF.

The chain couples TRBV4-1 to TRBJ1-1; 8 bases match TRBD1. The CDR3 contains 15 residues. Germline-derived CDR1 and CDR2 are MGHRA and YSYEKL. Unmatched junction bases numbered 7, after V lost 2 bases and J lost 5 bases. The CDR3 sequence is CASSQRTGPDTEAFF. Here the CDR3 DNA reads TGCGCCAGCAGCCAAAGGACAGGGCCGGATACTGAAGCTTTCTTT.

The rearrangement uses TRBV7-8 and TRBJ2-7, with 8 bases identical to TRBD1. The CDR3 covers 16 residues. The germline gives CDR1 SGHVS, CDR2 FQNEAQ. V shed 8 bases, J shed 4 bases, and the junction held 16 bases outside the gene matches. CDR3 bases: TGTGCCAGCGGACACACCAGACAGGGGCGAGAATACGAGCAGTACTTC. This encodes CASGHTRQGREYEQYF.

V is TRBV19 and J is TRBJ2-7, with 12 bases lining up with TRBD1. V lost 3 bases, J lost 4 bases, and 4 bases stayed unmatched. The germline CDR1 and CDR2 sequences are LNHDA and SQIVND (reference sequence). This CDR3 is built from 15 residues. CDR3: CASSIGTGGAYEQYF. CDR3 nucleotide sequence: TGTGCCAGTAGTATTGGGACAGGGGGCGCGTACGAGCAGTACTTC.

This rearrangement joins TRBV7-8 to TRBJ1-1, with D uncertain. CDR3 length: 14 residues. V shed 1 base and J shed 0 bases, with 6 bases lying between them. Germline V gene data show CDR1 as SGHVS and CDR2 as FQNEAQ. CDR3 DNA sequence: TGTGCCAGCAGCTTAGGTGAAATGAACACTGAAGCTTTCTTT. This codes for CASSLGEMNTEAFF.

This chain links TRBV20-1 with TRBJ2-5, with unresolved D. The V end lost 3 bases, the J end lost 5 bases, and 13 bases lay between the germline ends. CDR1 is DFQATT and CDR2 is SNEGSKA in the germline V gene (reference sequence). CDR3 length: 13 amino acids. The CDR3 sequence is CSASWQDRETQYF. DNA for the CDR3: TGCAGTGCTAGTTGGCAGGACCGGGAGACCCAGTACTTC.